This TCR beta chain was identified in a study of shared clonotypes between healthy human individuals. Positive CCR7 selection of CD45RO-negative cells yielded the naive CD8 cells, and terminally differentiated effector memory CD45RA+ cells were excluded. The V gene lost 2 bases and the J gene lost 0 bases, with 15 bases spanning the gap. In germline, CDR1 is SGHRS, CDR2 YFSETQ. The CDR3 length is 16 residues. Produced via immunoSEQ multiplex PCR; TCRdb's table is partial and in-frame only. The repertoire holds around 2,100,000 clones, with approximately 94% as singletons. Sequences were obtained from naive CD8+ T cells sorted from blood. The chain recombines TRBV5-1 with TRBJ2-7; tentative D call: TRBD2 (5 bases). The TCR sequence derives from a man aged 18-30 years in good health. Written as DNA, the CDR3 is TGCGCCAGCAGCTTCCAAAGCGGTTTAGCCTCCTACGAGCAGTACTTC. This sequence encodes CASSFQSGLASYEQYF.